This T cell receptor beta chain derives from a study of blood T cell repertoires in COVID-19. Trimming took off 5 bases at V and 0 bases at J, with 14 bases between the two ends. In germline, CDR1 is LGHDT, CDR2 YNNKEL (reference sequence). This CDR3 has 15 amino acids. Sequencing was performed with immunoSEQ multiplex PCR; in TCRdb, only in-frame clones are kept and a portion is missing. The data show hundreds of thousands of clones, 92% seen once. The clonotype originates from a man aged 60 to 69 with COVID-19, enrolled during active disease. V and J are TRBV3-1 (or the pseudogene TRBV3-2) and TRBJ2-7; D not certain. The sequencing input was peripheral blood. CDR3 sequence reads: CASSARGLPSYEQYF. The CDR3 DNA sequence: TGTGCCAGCAGCGCACGTGGGCTGCCCTCCTACGAGCAGTACTTC.